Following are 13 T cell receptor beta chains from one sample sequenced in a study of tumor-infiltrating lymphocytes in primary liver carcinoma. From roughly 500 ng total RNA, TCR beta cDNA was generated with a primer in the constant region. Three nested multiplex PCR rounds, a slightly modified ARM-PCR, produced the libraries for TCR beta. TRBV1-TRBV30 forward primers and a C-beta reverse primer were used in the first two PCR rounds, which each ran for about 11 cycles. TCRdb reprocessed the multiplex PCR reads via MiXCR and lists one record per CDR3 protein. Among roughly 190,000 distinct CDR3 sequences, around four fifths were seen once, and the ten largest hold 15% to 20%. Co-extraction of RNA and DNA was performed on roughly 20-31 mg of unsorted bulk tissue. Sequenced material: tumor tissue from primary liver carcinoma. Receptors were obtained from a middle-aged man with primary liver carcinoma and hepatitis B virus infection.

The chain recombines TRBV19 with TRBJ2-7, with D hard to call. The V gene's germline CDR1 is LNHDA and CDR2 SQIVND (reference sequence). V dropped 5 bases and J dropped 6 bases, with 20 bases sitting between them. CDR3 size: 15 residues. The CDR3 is CASSYGGISIFEQYF. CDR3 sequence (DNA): TGTGCCAGTAGTTACGGTGGGATTAGTATTTTCGAGCAGTACTTC. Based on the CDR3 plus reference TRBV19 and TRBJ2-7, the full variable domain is DGGITQSPKYLFRKEGQNVTLSCEQNLNHDAMYWYRQDPGQGLRLIYYSQIVNDFQKGDIAEGYSVSREKKESFPLTVTSAQKNPTAFYLCASSYGGISIFEQYFGPGTRLTVT.

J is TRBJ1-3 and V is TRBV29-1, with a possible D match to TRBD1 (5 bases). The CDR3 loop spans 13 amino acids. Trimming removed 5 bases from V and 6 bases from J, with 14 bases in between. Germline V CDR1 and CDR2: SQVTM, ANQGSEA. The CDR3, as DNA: TGCAGCGTTAGTGACAGTAACCTAAACACCATATATTTT. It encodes CSVSDSNLNTIYF.

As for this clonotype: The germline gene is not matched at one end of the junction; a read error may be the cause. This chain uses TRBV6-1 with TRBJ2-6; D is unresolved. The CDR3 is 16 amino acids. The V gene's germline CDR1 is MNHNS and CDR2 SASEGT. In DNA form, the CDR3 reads TGTGCGAGCAGAGCCAGCTCCAACTCTGGGGCCAACGTCCTGACTTTC. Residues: CASRASSNSGANVLTF.

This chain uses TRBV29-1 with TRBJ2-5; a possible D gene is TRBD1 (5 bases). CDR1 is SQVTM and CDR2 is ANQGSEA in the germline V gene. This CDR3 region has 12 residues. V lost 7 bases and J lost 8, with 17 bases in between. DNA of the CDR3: TGCAGCGGTATAGACAGTGTAGAAACCCAGTACTTC. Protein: CSGIDSVETQYF.

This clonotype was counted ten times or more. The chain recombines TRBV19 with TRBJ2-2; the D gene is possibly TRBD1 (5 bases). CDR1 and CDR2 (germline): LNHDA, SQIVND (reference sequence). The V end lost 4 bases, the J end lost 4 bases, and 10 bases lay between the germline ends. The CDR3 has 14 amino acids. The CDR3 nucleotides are TGTGCCAGTAGTAGCACAGGATCCACCGGGGAGCTGTTTTTT. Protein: CASSSTGSTGELFF.

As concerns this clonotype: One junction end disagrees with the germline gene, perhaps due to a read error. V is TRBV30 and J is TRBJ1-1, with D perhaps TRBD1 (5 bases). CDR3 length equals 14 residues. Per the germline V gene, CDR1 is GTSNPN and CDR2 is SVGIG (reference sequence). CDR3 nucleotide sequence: TGTGCCAGGAGTATACAATGGGGCCCCACTGAAGCTTTCTTT. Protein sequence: CARSIQWGPTEAFF.

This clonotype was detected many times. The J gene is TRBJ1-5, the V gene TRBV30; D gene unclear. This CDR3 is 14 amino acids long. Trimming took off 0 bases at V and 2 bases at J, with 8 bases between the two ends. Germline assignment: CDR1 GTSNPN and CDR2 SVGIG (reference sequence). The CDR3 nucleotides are TGTGCCTGGAGTGTATCTTCGGGCAATCAGCCCCAGCATTTT. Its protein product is CAWSVSSGNQPQHF. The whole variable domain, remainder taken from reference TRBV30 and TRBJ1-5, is SQTIHQWPATLVQPVGSPLSLECTVEGTSNPNLYWYRQAAGRGLQLLFYSVGIGQISSEVPQNLSASRPQDRQFILSSKKLLLSDSGFYLCAWSVSSGNQPQHFGDGTRLSIL.

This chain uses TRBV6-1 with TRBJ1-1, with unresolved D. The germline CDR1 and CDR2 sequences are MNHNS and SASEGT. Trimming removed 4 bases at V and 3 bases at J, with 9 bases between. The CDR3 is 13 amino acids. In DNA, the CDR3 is TGTGCCAGCAGTGTCCAGACGTACACTGAAGCTTTCTTT. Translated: CASSVQTYTEAFF.

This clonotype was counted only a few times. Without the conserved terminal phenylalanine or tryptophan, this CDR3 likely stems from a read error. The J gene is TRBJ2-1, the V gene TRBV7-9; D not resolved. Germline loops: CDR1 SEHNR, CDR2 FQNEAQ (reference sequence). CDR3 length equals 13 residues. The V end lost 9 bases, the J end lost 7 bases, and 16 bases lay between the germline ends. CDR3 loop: CASSQSLVNEQFL. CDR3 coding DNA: TGTGCCAGTAGCCAATCTCTGGTGAATGAGCAGTTCTTA.

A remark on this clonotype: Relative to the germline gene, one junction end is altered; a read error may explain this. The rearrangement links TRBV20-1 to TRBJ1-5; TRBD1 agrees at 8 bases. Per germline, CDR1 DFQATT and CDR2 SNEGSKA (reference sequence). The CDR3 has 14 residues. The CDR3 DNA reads TGCAGTGCTTCCGGGACAGGAGTTGTTAAGCCCCACCATTTT. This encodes CSASGTGVVKPHHF.

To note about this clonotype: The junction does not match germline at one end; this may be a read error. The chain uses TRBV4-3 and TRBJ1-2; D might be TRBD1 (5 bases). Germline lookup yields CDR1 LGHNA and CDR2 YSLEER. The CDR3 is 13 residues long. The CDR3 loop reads CSSSQAGNYGYIF. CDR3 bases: TGCTCCAGCAGCCAAGCAGGGAACTATGGCTACATCTTC.

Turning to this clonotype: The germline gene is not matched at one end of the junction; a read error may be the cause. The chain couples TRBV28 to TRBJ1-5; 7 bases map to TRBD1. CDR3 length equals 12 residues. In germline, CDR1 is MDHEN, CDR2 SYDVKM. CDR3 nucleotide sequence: TGTGCCAACAGTTACAGGGGTCAGCCCCAGCATTTT. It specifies CANSYRGQPQHF.

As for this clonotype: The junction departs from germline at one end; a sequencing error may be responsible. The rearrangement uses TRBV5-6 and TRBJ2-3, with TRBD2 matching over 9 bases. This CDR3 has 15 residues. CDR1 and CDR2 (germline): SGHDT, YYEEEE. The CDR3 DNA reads TGTGCCAGTAGCTTGGATAGCGGGGGATCAAATTCGCAGTATTTT. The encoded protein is CASSLDSGGSNSQYF.